This TCR beta chain was found in a study of blood T cell repertoires in COVID-19. Across the whole study: From the United States, Italy and Spain came samples of acute and convalescent COVID-19.

Which cohort a participant joined came from the clinical history participants gave. Study processing details: Nucleated cell counts were estimated from reference gene primer amplification. The assay was immunoSEQ multiplex PCR, and TCRdb's table has in-frame clones only and misses some. V and J calls and clone size are those listed in that table; D and trimming were worked out from the DNA. This table has around 250,000 clones, 80% to 90% appearing once. With V trimmed by 6 bases and J by 2 bases, 9 bases remained unmatched. Germline CDR1 MDHEN, CDR2 SYDVKM. This CDR3 region has 16 residues. The sequenced material came from PBMCs or T cells enriched from blood (not recorded which). The receptor comes from a woman aged 50 to 60 who had recovered from COVID-19. V gene TRBV28 combines with J gene TRBJ2-1, with 8 bases identical to TRBD2. The CDR3 DNA sequence: TGTGCCAGCAGGGGACTAGAAGCGGGGGCCTACAATGAGCAGTTCTTC. It translates to CASRGLEAGAYNEQFF.